Below, 23 T cell receptor beta chains from the same sample are listed, as sequenced in a study of graft-versus-host responses after intestinal transplantation. These TCRs are of unknown antigen specificity. Using immunoSEQ multiplex PCR, the repertoire was profiled, and TCRdb retains in-frame clones only, with some absent. Among around 36,000 clones listed, about 95% were seen once. The sample in question was unstimulated CD8+ T cells sorted from spleen or lymph node cells, obtained before transplant. Receptors originate from a human donor who was the organ donor for an intestinal transplant.

The genes are TRBV5-4 and TRBJ2-7; TRBD1 is a possible D gene (7 bases). The V end was cut by 2 bases, the J end by 7 bases, with 16 bases between. Germline CDR1 SGHNT, CDR2 YYREEE (reference sequence). This CDR3 is 14 amino acids long. Written as DNA, the CDR3 is TGTGCCAGCAGCTTCCAGGGGGGTCGAGGAGAGCAGTACTTC. It yields the protein CASSFQGGRGEQYF.

The chain links TRBV5-1 to TRBJ2-7, with D perhaps matching TRBD1 (6 bases). Trimming took off 4 bases at V and 2 bases at J, with 16 bases between the two ends. Per the germline V gene, CDR1 is SGHRS and CDR2 is YFSETQ. CDR3 length: 15 residues. This CDR3 is CASSLSTGNPYEQYF. The CDR3 DNA reads as TGCGCCAGCAGCCTCTCGACAGGTAACCCCTACGAGCAGTACTTC.

The rearrangement joins TRBV6-5 to TRBJ2-7; TRBD2 matches at 8 bases. Germline assignment: CDR1 MNHEY and CDR2 SVGAGI. The CDR3 is 15 residues long. Germline trimming cut 6 bases from V and 3 bases from J; bases unmatched to any gene: 10. CDR3 loop: CASSPYGGALYEQYF. CDR3 nucleotide sequence: TGTGCCAGCAGCCCGTACGGGGGGGCCCTCTACGAGCAGTACTTC.

The rearrangement uses TRBV4-3 and TRBJ1-2; no clear D. CDR1 and CDR2 (germline): LGHNA, YSLEER. The ends were cut back, 1 base at V and 1 base at J, with 10 bases in the middle. This CDR3 has 15 residues. The CDR3 nucleotides are TGCGCCAGCAGCCAAGGCTTCCTCGGTAACTATGGCTACACCTTC. Encoded protein: CASSQGFLGNYGYTF.

The chain uses TRBV28 and TRBJ2-1; possibly TRBD1 for D (5 bases). V gave up 7 bases and J gave up 6 bases, with 19 bases separating them. Germline V lookup: CDR1 MDHEN, CDR2 SYDVKM. This CDR3 spans 15 amino acids. The CDR3 nucleotides are TGTGCCAGCACCCCTGCTCTAAGGGGTACCAATGAGCAGTTCTTC. It codes for CASTPALRGTNEQFF.

The rearrangement uses TRBV29-1 and TRBJ1-1; D uncertain. The V gene lost 3 bases and the J gene lost 11 bases, with 13 bases spanning the gap. Germline V lookup: CDR1 SQVTM, CDR2 ANQGSEA. The CDR3 totals 11 residues. The CDR3 bases are TGCAGCGTTGATACCGGCTTCGGGGCTTTCTTT. Protein product: CSVDTGFGAFF.

This clone was seen more than once but under ten times. This chain links TRBV10-3 with TRBJ2-7; D is unresolved. The V end lost 4 bases, the J end lost 1 base, and 5 bases lay between the germline ends. The CDR3 runs to 12 residues. The germline CDR1 and CDR2 sequences are ENHRY and SYGVKD. The DNA of the CDR3 is TGTGCCATCAGTGGACGGTCCTACGAGCAGTACTTC. The encoded protein is CAISGRSYEQYF.

The V gene is TRBV27, the J gene TRBJ2-1; D remains ambiguous. The CDR3 is 14 amino acids. Germline V CDR1 and CDR2: MNHEY, SMNVEV (reference sequence). Trimming took off 7 bases at V and 6 bases at J, with 16 bases between the two ends. The DNA of the CDR3 is TGTGCCAGCACCTTCGGACCCCCACGCAATGAGCAGTTCTTC. This translates into CASTFGPPRNEQFF.

This clone is a singleton in its sample. V gene TRBV5-6 combines with J gene TRBJ2-7, with D unclear. Trimming removed 1 base from V and 0 bases from J, with 8 bases in between. Germline V gene sequence: CDR1 SGHDT, CDR2 YYEEEE. This CDR3 spans 14 amino acids. CDR3 protein: CASSLFGSSYEQYF. CDR3 bases: TGTGCCAGCAGCTTGTTCGGCAGCTCCTACGAGCAGTACTTC.

The chain couples TRBV5-3 to TRBJ1-1, with no clear D. TRBV5-3 carries the ORF label, with uncertain function. The CDR3 covers 17 residues. V was pared by 0 bases and J by 1 base, with 16 bases between. CDR3 bases: TGTGCCAGAAGCTTGGAGGCTTACCCTACTTCGAACACTGAAGCTTTCTTT. Its translation is CARSLEAYPTSNTEAFF.

The rearrangement uses TRBV19 and TRBJ2-7; D gene ambiguous. CDR1 is LNHDA and CDR2 is SQIVND in the germline V gene (reference sequence). The CDR3 loop spans 16 amino acids. V lost 5 bases and J 4 bases, leaving 21 bases between the germline ends. The CDR3 region has the DNA TGTGCCAGTAGTCCCGGTCTGATATCAGGTGTATACGAGCAGTACTTC. This sequence encodes CASSPGLISGVYEQYF.

The chain joins TRBV4-3 to TRBJ1-5; no reliable D call. The germline V gene encodes CDR1 LGHNA and CDR2 YSLEER. CDR3 length: 13 amino acids. Trimming removed 4 bases at V and 7 bases at J, with 11 bases between. Here the CDR3 DNA reads TGCGCCAGCAGCCCTGATGGGGTCCAGCCCCAGCATTTT. Amino acids: CASSPDGVQPQHF.

The V and J genes are TRBV4-3 and TRBJ2-2; 7 bases fit TRBD1. CDR1 and CDR2 from the germline V gene are LGHNA and YSLEER. After removal of 4 bases from V and 1 base from J, the junction contained 6 bases not matched to a gene. The CDR3 has 16 residues. The CDR3 DNA reads as TGCGCCAGCAGCCCGAGGACAGGCCGGAACACCGGGGAGCTGTTTTTT. Its protein product is CASSPRTGRNTGELFF.

The V and J genes are TRBV5-8 and TRBJ1-1; D is possibly TRBD1 (5 bases). The germline V gene has CDR1 SGHTS and CDR2 YDEGEE. The V end was cut by 2 bases, the J end by 5 bases, with 16 bases between. This CDR3 contains 15 residues. Here the CDR3 reads CASSLGRGAWTEAFF. The DNA of the CDR3 is TGTGCCAGCAGCTTAGGTAGGGGCGCCTGGACTGAAGCTTTCTTT. Combining the CDR3 with reference TRBV5-8 and TRBJ1-1 gives the whole variable domain EAGVTQSPTHLIKTRGQQATLRCSPISGHTSVYWYQQALGLGLQFLLWYDEGEERNRGNFPPRFSGRQFPNYSSELNVNALELEDSALYLCASSLGRGAWTEAFFGQGTRLTVV.

The J gene is TRBJ2-7, the V gene TRBV6-5; possibly TRBD1 or TRBD2 for D (5 bases each). Trimming pared 0 bases from V and 1 base from J, leaving 10 bases between. Germline CDR1 reads MNHEY; CDR2 reads SVGAGI. The CDR3 totals 15 residues. DNA for the CDR3: TGTGCCAGCAGTTACTCGGGGGACGGATCCTACGAGCAGTACTTC. This translates into CASSYSGDGSYEQYF.

The V gene is TRBV11-3, the J gene TRBJ2-1; 12 bases line up with TRBD2. The germline V gene has CDR1 SGHNT and CDR2 YENEEA. V lost 0 bases, J lost 0 bases, and 9 bases stayed unmatched. The CDR3 consists of 20 residues. The CDR3 is CASSLDLTSGGLSSYNEQFF. The CDR3 DNA is TGTGCCAGCAGCTTAGATCTGACTAGCGGGGGCCTGAGCTCCTACAATGAGCAGTTCTTC.

The chain combines TRBV10-3 with TRBJ1-1; D is perhaps TRBD1 (5 bases). This CDR3 is built from 13 residues. Trimming took off 10 bases at V and 10 bases at J, with 22 bases between the two ends. The germline V gene has CDR1 ENHRY and CDR2 SYGVKD. The chain's CDR3 is CATHGDRMGTAFF. Here the CDR3 DNA reads TGTGCCACCCACGGGGATAGAATGGGGACAGCTTTCTTT.

The chain couples TRBV7-8 to TRBJ2-7; the D gene could be TRBD1 or TRBD2 (6 bases each). V was cut by 5 bases and J by 5 bases, with 10 bases left in between. Germline V gives CDR1 SGHVS, CDR2 FQNEAQ. The CDR3 covers 12 residues. The CDR3 protein is CASSEEGDEQYF. CDR3 in DNA: TGTGCCAGCAGCGAGGAGGGGGACGAGCAGTACTTC.

CDR3 sequence: CASSLENEKLFF. CDR3 in DNA: TGTGCCAGCAGCTTAGAAAATGAAAAACTGTTTTTT. The chain carries TRBV7-9 and TRBJ1-4; unclear D gene. Trimming stripped 1 base from V and 5 bases from J, with 2 bases between. The germline gives CDR1 SEHNR, CDR2 FQNEAQ (reference sequence). This CDR3 has 12 residues.

A single count supports this clone. The chain joins TRBV7-6 to TRBJ2-5; D ambiguous. V dropped 2 bases and J dropped 9 bases, with 16 bases sitting between them. Looked up from germline, CDR1 is SGHVS and CDR2 is FNYEAQ. The CDR3 extends over 14 amino acids. CDR3 bases: TGTGCCAGCAGCTTAAAGCCGGCTATGAAGGCCCAGTACTTC. Protein: CASSLKPAMKAQYF.

J is TRBJ1-1 and V is TRBV5-6, with D unresolved. CDR3 length: 14 amino acids. V was trimmed by 1 base and J by 6 bases, leaving 13 bases between them. Per germline, CDR1 SGHDT and CDR2 YYEEEE. CDR3 sequence reads: CASSLWQDLAEAFF. CDR3 coding DNA: TGTGCCAGCAGCTTGTGGCAGGACCTTGCTGAAGCTTTCTTT.

The chain couples TRBV7-9 to TRBJ1-2; D is uncertain. V lost 0 bases and J 6 bases, leaving 2 bases between the germline ends. Per the germline V gene, CDR1 is SEHNR and CDR2 is FQNEAQ (reference sequence). CDR3 size: 11 residues. The CDR3 coding sequence is TGTGCCAGCAGCTTAGCGCATGGCTACACCTTC. Its translation is CASSLAHGYTF.

The chain carries TRBV11-2 and TRBJ2-1; 8 nucleotides line up with TRBD2. Per the germline V gene, CDR1 is SGHAT and CDR2 is FQNNGV. The V segment lost 6 bases and the J segment 0 bases; nucleotides outside the gene matches: 7. CDR3 length: 16 residues. Here the CDR3 reads CASRGTSGSSYNEQFF. CDR3 DNA: TGTGCCAGCAGAGGAACTAGCGGTAGCTCCTACAATGAGCAGTTCTTC.